Below, 26 T cell receptor beta chains from the same sample are listed, as sequenced in a study of technical replicates of blood from a handful of donors. The data were produced by immunoSEQ multiplex PCR, yet TCRdb's version contains in-frame clones alone and is incomplete. The sample shows approximately 59,000 clones, approximately 83% of them seen only once. The specimen was PBMCs. The receptor set was obtained from a human donor in good health. Some clones in this sample may be carry-over from other donors' samples.

The genes are TRBV6-6 and TRBJ2-1, with 13 nucleotides matching TRBD2. In germline, CDR1 is MNHNY, CDR2 SVGAGI (reference sequence). CDR3 size: 15 residues. V was pared by 6 bases and J by 5 bases, with 4 bases of the junction left unmatched. CDR3 sequence reads: CASRPGTSGNNEQFF. The CDR3, as DNA: TGTGCCAGCAGGCCCGGGACTAGCGGGAACAATGAGCAGTTCTTC.

The J gene is TRBJ2-7, the V gene TRBV18; TRBD2 matches at 9 bases. Germline values: CDR1 KGHSH, CDR2 LQKENI. J lost 6 bases, V lost 2 bases, and 8 bases had no gene match. CDR3 size: 15 residues. The CDR3 nucleotides are TGTGCCAGCTCACCAGCGGGGGGGAGTTTTTTCGAGCAGTACTTC. Translation: CASSPAGGSFFEQYF.

The V call is TRBV7-2, the J call TRBJ1-1; D gene uncertain. The germline V gene encodes CDR1 SGHTA and CDR2 FQGNSA. The V and J ends lost 4 bases and 4 bases respectively, with 10 bases between them. The CDR3 covers 13 residues. CDR3 region: CASSSIIGTEAFF. For the CDR3, the DNA is TGTGCCAGCAGCTCTATTATTGGCACTGAAGCTTTCTTT.

This clone was seen only once. The chain has TRBV7-6 and TRBJ2-5; TRBD2 is a possible D gene (7 bases). The V end lost 6 bases, the J end lost 5 bases, and 25 bases lay between the germline ends. From germline, CDR1 is SGHVS and CDR2 FNYEAQ. There are 17 residues in the CDR3. As DNA, the CDR3 is TGTGCCAGCAGTCCTGTCGCCCGCGGGGGCCTTCTCGAGACCCAGTACTTC. Translation: CASSPVARGGLLETQYF. Supplemented by reference TRBV7-6 and TRBJ2-5, the full variable domain reads GAGVSQSPRYKVTKRGQDVALRCDPISGHVSLYWYRQALGQGPEFLTYFNYEAQQDKSGLPNDRFSAERPEGSISTLTIQRTEQRDSAMYRCASSPVARGGLLETQYFGPGTRLLVL.

The chain links TRBV19 to TRBJ2-7; 11 bases fit TRBD1. V shed 0 bases and J 3 bases; nucleotides not matched to a gene: 1. Germline V lookup: CDR1 LNHDA, CDR2 SQIVND (reference sequence). This CDR3 contains 15 residues. DNA for the CDR3: TGTGCCAGTAGTATAGACGGGACAGGGGGCTACGAGCAGTACTTC. The encoded protein is CASSIDGTGGYEQYF. Variable domain in full (rest from reference TRBV19 and TRBJ2-7): DGGITQSPKYLFRKEGQNVTLSCEQNLNHDAMYWYRQDPGQGLRLIYYSQIVNDFQKGDIAEGYSVSREKKESFPLTVTSAQKNPTAFYLCASSIDGTGGYEQYFGPGTRLTVT.

CDR3 region: CASKERGGTDTQYF. CDR3 coding DNA: TGTGCCAGCAAGGAAAGGGGTGGCACAGATACGCAGTATTTT. The J gene is TRBJ2-3, the V gene TRBV6-6; TRBD1 is a possible D gene (5 bases). Germline V CDR1 and CDR2: MNHNY, SVGAGI (reference sequence). This CDR3 is 14 amino acids long. Trimming pared 7 bases from V and 1 base from J, leaving 12 bases between.

The V call is TRBV7-2, the J call TRBJ2-1, with a possible D match to TRBD2 (6 bases). The CDR3 has 14 residues. Per the germline V gene, CDR1 is SGHTA and CDR2 is FQGNSA. The V and J ends lost 5 bases and 9 bases respectively, with 17 bases between them. CDR3 in DNA: TGTGCCAGCAGCCAGTCCGGGAGAGCCCCTGAGCAGTTCTTC. Its protein is CASSQSGRAPEQFF.

The CDR3 is CASSFNRQGLLFF. In nucleotides, the CDR3 is TGTGCCAGCAGTTTCAACAGACAGGGTCTTCTGTTTTTT. The chain links TRBV6-5 to TRBJ1-4, with 7 bases fitting TRBD1. There are 13 residues in the CDR3. CDR1 is MNHEY and CDR2 is SVGAGI in the germline V gene. V shed 4 bases and J 14 bases; nucleotides not matched to a gene: 10.

The chain has TRBV7-9 and TRBJ2-7; weak D call: TRBD1 (6 bases). The CDR3 is 15 amino acids. V lost 3 bases and J lost 11, with 23 bases in between. Germline V gene data show CDR1 as SEHNR and CDR2 as FQNEAQ (reference sequence). This chain's CDR3 is CASSFSTGFLGMKYF. Written as DNA, the CDR3 is TGTGCCAGCAGCTTTTCAACAGGGTTTTTAGGGATGAAGTACTTC.

This clone was recorded once. The chain employs TRBV18 and TRBJ1-2; TRBD1 matches at 10 bases. V shed 2 bases and J 2 bases; nucleotides not matched to a gene: 2. Germline V gene lookup returns CDR1 KGHSH and CDR2 LQKENI. This CDR3 has 15 amino acids. Here the CDR3 DNA reads TGTGCCAGCTCACCAGGGACAGGGGCCAACTATGGCTACACCTTC. Translated, it gives CASSPGTGANYGYTF.

The rearrangement links TRBV6-5 to TRBJ2-3; the match to TRBD2 covers 12 bases. V gave up 7 bases and J gave up 4 bases; unmatched junction bases: 6. Germline values: CDR1 MNHEY, CDR2 SVGAGI. The CDR3 covers 15 residues. The CDR3 DNA is TGTGCCAGCAAACGACTAGCGGGAGAATCAGATACGCAGTATTTT. Translating it yields CASKRLAGESDTQYF.

The chain is built from TRBV29-1 and TRBJ1-2; TRBD1 might be the D (6 bases). The V gene's germline CDR1 is SQVTM and CDR2 ANQGSEA. The CDR3 has 16 residues. With 1 base removed from V and 2 bases from J, the gap between germline ends came to 17 bases. The CDR3 sequence is CSVEVGAGAPNYGYTF. The DNA for the CDR3 is TGCAGCGTTGAAGTCGGGGCAGGGGCGCCGAACTATGGCTACACCTTC.

This chain links TRBV4-3 with TRBJ1-2; tentative D call: TRBD1 (6 bases). Trimming removed 0 bases from V and 3 bases from J, with 14 bases in between. Looked up from germline, CDR1 is LGHNA and CDR2 is YSLEER. The CDR3 is 16 residues long. The CDR3 loop is CASSQDDSRGDYGYTF. CDR3 nucleotides: TGCGCCAGCAGCCAAGATGATAGCAGGGGTGACTATGGCTACACCTTC.

The chain uses TRBV11-2 and TRBJ2-1, with D perhaps TRBD2 (6 bases). Trimming pared 5 bases from V and 7 bases from J, leaving 15 bases between. Germline V gene lookup returns CDR1 SGHAT and CDR2 FQNNGV. The CDR3 contains 14 residues. CDR3 loop: CASSTGVGVNEQFF. CDR3 DNA: TGTGCCAGCAGCACGGGGGTAGGGGTGAATGAGCAGTTCTTC.

This rearrangement joins TRBV5-1 to TRBJ1-4; 8 bases match TRBD1. Germline trimming cut 4 bases from V and 10 bases from J; bases unmatched to any gene: 12. This CDR3 has 15 residues. Per the germline V gene, CDR1 is SGHRS and CDR2 is YFSETQ. CDR3: CASSMGAGQGVKLFF. CDR3 bases: TGCGCCAGCAGCATGGGAGCAGGACAGGGTGTAAAACTGTTTTTT.

The V call is TRBV6-1, the J call TRBJ1-1; no clear D gene. This CDR3 is built from 18 residues. The ends were cut back, 0 bases at V and 0 bases at J, with 17 bases in the middle. CDR1 and CDR2 from the germline V gene are MNHNS and SASEGT. Here the CDR3 DNA reads TGTGCCAGCAGTGAAGCGCGTAGCATCCGGAGTCTGAACACTGAAGCTTTCTTT. Protein product: CASSEARSIRSLNTEAFF.

This chain links TRBV13 with TRBJ2-3, with D possibly matching TRBD2 (6 bases). The CDR3 has 12 residues. Between the trimmed V and J ends, which lost 5 bases and 12 bases, there was a span of 15 bases. Germline V gene data show CDR1 as PRHDT and CDR2 as FYEKMQ (reference sequence). The CDR3 loop reads CASSRSGGIQYF. The DNA for the CDR3 is TGTGCCAGCAGCCGGTCCGGGGGAATCCAGTATTTT.

This sequence joins TRBV30 and TRBJ1-6, with D possibly being TRBD1 (5 bases). Trimming took off 4 bases at V and 7 bases at J, with 14 bases between the two ends. The germline CDR1 and CDR2 sequences are GTSNPN and SVGIG (reference sequence). The CDR3 length is 14 residues. CDR3 amino acids: CAWKNGGSNSPLHF. The CDR3 coding sequence is TGTGCCTGGAAAAACGGGGGGTCGAATTCACCCCTCCACTTT.

The chain employs TRBV30 and TRBJ2-3; D is uncertain. Trimming removed 2 bases from V and 6 bases from J, with 6 bases in between. The CDR3 is 11 amino acids. Looked up from germline, CDR1 is GTSNPN and CDR2 is SVGIG (reference sequence). CDR3 region: CAWSLLDTQYF. The CDR3 coding sequence is TGTGCCTGGAGTCTTTTGGATACGCAGTATTTT.

This sequence joins TRBV9 and TRBJ2-5; 7 positions match TRBD1. The trim removed 4 bases at V and 3 bases at J, leaving 6 bases unmatched. Germline V gene data show CDR1 as SGDLS and CDR2 as YYNGEE. There are 14 residues in the CDR3. CDR3 amino acids: CASSLRTGEETQYF. The CDR3 DNA sequence: TGTGCCAGCAGCCTCCGGACAGGTGAAGAGACCCAGTACTTC.

The gene calls are TRBV14 and TRBJ1-3; D not resolved. Trimming stripped 1 base from V and 11 bases from J, with 6 bases between. Germline CDR1 and CDR2: SGHDN and FVKESK. The CDR3 has 11 amino acids. The CDR3 coding sequence is TGTGCCAGCAGCCAAGCGGAGGCCATATATTTT. It codes for CASSQAEAIYF. The whole variable domain, filled in from reference TRBV14 and TRBJ1-3, reads EAGVTQFPSHSVIEKGQTVTLRCDPISGHDNLYWYRRVMGKEIKFLLHFVKESKQDESGMPNNRFLAERTGGTYSTLKVQPAELEDSGVYFCASSQAEAIYFGEGSWLTVV.

This clone was observed once. The rearrangement links TRBV6-1 to TRBJ2-7; 14 bases are shared with TRBD2. V gave up 4 bases and J gave up 2 bases; unmatched junction bases: 4. The CDR3 covers 16 residues. The germline gives CDR1 MNHNS, CDR2 SASEGT. The CDR3 sequence: CASSGLGLAGAYEQYF. Here the CDR3 DNA reads TGTGCCAGCAGTGGGCTGGGACTAGCGGGAGCCTACGAGCAGTACTTC.

In this sample, this clone turned up once. The gene calls are TRBV5-5 and TRBJ2-7; D gene ambiguous. The germline V gene has CDR1 SGHKS and CDR2 YYEKEE (reference sequence). The length of the CDR3 is 13 residues. Trimming took off 4 bases at V and 6 bases at J, with 14 bases between the two ends. CDR3: CASSPVRVSEQYF. The CDR3 DNA follows: TGTGCCAGCAGCCCGGTTCGAGTGTCCGAGCAGTACTTC.

This CDR3 reads CSVETTPDTEAFF. In nucleotides, the CDR3 is TGCAGCGTTGAAACTACTCCGGACACTGAAGCTTTCTTT. This sequence joins TRBV29-1 and TRBJ1-1; D remains unclear. Germline loops: CDR1 SQVTM, CDR2 ANQGSEA. The CDR3 loop spans 13 amino acids. V was pared by 2 bases and J by 3 bases, with 10 bases between.

The rearrangement joins TRBV12-5 to TRBJ2-3, with unresolved D. CDR3 size: 14 residues. V was trimmed by 2 bases and J by 2 bases, leaving 8 bases between them. From germline, CDR1 is LGHNT and CDR2 FRNRAP. The CDR3 region has the DNA TGTGCTAGTGGTTTGTGGCTTAACACAGATACGCAGTATTTT. Its protein is CASGLWLNTDTQYF.

This clone has just a few counts. This may stem from a read error, because a much larger clone lies one nucleotide away. This same CDR3 is encoded by further DNA sequences in the sample. V usage is TRBV5-1 and J usage is TRBJ2-1, with 11 bases fitting TRBD2. The CDR3 sequence is 14 residues long. CDR1 SGHRS and CDR2 YFSETQ come from the germline V gene. The V and J ends lost 4 bases and 4 bases, in that order; junction bases with no gene match: 1. The DNA of the CDR3 is TGCGCCAGCAGCCCTAGCGGGGGGTACAATGAGCAGTTCTTC. It translates to CASSPSGGYNEQFF.